Below are 18 T cell receptor beta chains sequenced from a single sample in a study of shared clonotypes between healthy human individuals. Generated by immunoSEQ multiplex PCR, the TCRdb table keeps only in-frame clones and is missing some. Among over a million clones, approximately 98.5% were seen once, and the ten largest hold approximately 0.38%. Source material: naive CD4+ T cells sorted from blood. The subset is: CD45RA+ positively selected. These TCRs come from a man between 25 and 39 years old in good health.

The rearrangement uses TRBV7-8 and TRBJ2-1, with 7 nucleotides matching TRBD2. Looked up from germline, CDR1 is SGHVS and CDR2 is FQNEAQ. J was trimmed by 5 bases and V by 0 bases; bases with no gene match: 7. This CDR3 has 16 residues. CDR3 DNA sequence: TGTGCCAGCAGCTTAGCGCGTCTAGCGGCGAACAATGAGCAGTTCTTC. It is translated as CASSLARLAANNEQFF.

The chain combines TRBV5-6 with TRBJ2-7; tentatively, D is TRBD1 or TRBD2 (6 bases each). V lost 5 bases, J lost 2 bases, and 14 bases lay in between. This CDR3 comprises 14 residues. Germline V gives CDR1 SGHDT, CDR2 YYEEEE. The CDR3 nucleotides are TGTGCCAGCAGACTCGGGGGCACGGCCTACGAGCAGTACTTC. Its protein product is CASRLGGTAYEQYF.

The chain combines TRBV29-1 with TRBJ2-5; the match to TRBD2 covers 9 bases. Germline lookup yields CDR1 SQVTM and CDR2 ANQGSEA. CDR3 length: 15 amino acids. With V trimmed by 4 bases and J by 5 bases, 11 bases remained unmatched. This chain's CDR3 is CSVGRTSGFDETQYF. CDR3 bases: TGCAGCGTTGGGCGAACTAGCGGGTTCGACGAGACCCAGTACTTC.

This sequence joins TRBV6-5 and TRBJ2-7; D is unclear. Germline CDR1 is MNHEY and CDR2 is SVGAGI. The V end was cut by 11 bases, the J end by 0 bases, with 17 bases between. The CDR3 length is 14 residues. This CDR3 is CAHKGTRSSYEQYF. The CDR3 DNA reads TGTGCCCACAAGGGTACGCGGAGCTCCTACGAGCAGTACTTC.

This chain connects TRBV28 to TRBJ2-5, with TRBD2 identical over 7 bases. The CDR3 spans 14 residues. Germline assignment: CDR1 MDHEN and CDR2 SYDVKM. V dropped 2 bases and J dropped 3; count of bases not matched to a gene: 3. The CDR3 nucleotides are TGTGCCAGCAGTTTAAGCCTAGCGGAAGAGACCCAGTACTTC. Amino acid sequence: CASSLSLAEETQYF.

A single count supports this clone. The chain couples TRBV29-1 to TRBJ1-4; D is unclear. The CDR3 is made up of 15 amino acids. V lost 6 bases and J 5 bases, leaving 19 bases between the germline ends. Germline assignment: CDR1 SQVTM and CDR2 ANQGSEA. CDR3 loop: CSVVTGEGMNEKLFF. DNA for the CDR3: TGCAGCGTAGTTACCGGGGAGGGTATGAATGAAAAACTGTTTTTT.

The rearrangement uses TRBV7-3 and TRBJ2-2; 8 bases fit TRBD2. Germline CDR1 SGHTA, CDR2 FQGTGA. This CDR3 region has 15 residues. V lost 5 bases to trimming and J lost 4 bases; unmatched junction nucleotides: 6. CDR3 loop: CASSEGTRSTGELFF. CDR3 sequence (DNA): TGTGCCAGCAGCGAGGGGACTAGAAGCACCGGGGAGCTGTTTTTT.

This sequence joins TRBV29-1 and TRBJ2-4; D remains unclear. Looked up from germline, CDR1 is SQVTM and CDR2 is ANQGSEA. This CDR3 is built from 15 residues. Trimming removed 5 bases from V and 8 bases from J, with 22 bases in between. CDR3: CSVLIRKVSEDIQYF. The CDR3, as DNA: TGCAGCGTTCTCATCCGAAAAGTAAGCGAAGACATTCAGTACTTC.

The CDR3 region is CASSSGPRGANVLTF. CDR3 DNA: TGTGCCAGCAGCTCGGGACCCCGCGGGGCCAACGTCCTGACTTTC. V gene TRBV7-8 combines with J gene TRBJ2-6; either TRBD1 or TRBD2 may fit D (5 bases each). This CDR3 has 15 amino acids. V was cut by 4 bases and J by 4 bases, with 11 bases left in between. From germline, CDR1 is SGHVS and CDR2 FQNEAQ.

This clone was detected only once. V is TRBV10-1 and J is TRBJ2-7, with 9 bases matching TRBD1. The CDR3 has 14 residues. CDR1 is WNHNN and CDR2 is SYGVQD in the germline V gene (reference sequence). V lost 6 bases and J lost 2; bases outside the gene matches: 5. CDR3 region: CASSPGTGTYEQYF. The CDR3 DNA follows: TGCGCCAGCAGCCCCGGGACAGGGACCTACGAGCAGTACTTC.

The chain links TRBV10-2 to TRBJ2-1; 12 bases are shared with TRBD2. The germline V gene has CDR1 WSHSY and CDR2 SAAADI. The CDR3 length is 19 residues. V gave up 6 bases and J gave up 1 base; unmatched junction bases: 13. CDR3 protein: CASSEGVWLAGGSYNEQFF. CDR3 nucleotides: TGCGCCAGCAGCGAGGGGGTTTGGCTAGCGGGAGGGTCCTACAATGAGCAGTTCTTC.

This clone was observed once. The chain joins TRBV28 to TRBJ2-2, with D hard to call. CDR3 length equals 13 residues. Per the germline V gene, CDR1 is MDHEN and CDR2 is SYDVKM. V was shortened by 3 bases and J by 3 bases, with 5 bases between the two germline ends. DNA for the CDR3: TGTGCCAGCAGTTTCGGGTACACCGGGGAGCTGTTTTTT. Its protein is CASSFGYTGELFF.

The gene calls are TRBV5-4 and TRBJ2-2; either TRBD1 or TRBD2 may supply D (5 bases each). V dropped 2 bases and J dropped 7 bases, with 24 bases sitting between them. The CDR3 spans 18 residues. Looked up from germline, CDR1 is SGHNT and CDR2 is YYREEE (reference sequence). As DNA, the CDR3 is TGTGCCAGCAGCTTCAGGCTAGCAGGGTTCGTAAGTCACGGGGAGCTGTTTTTT. It encodes CASSFRLAGFVSHGELFF.

The J gene is TRBJ2-7, the V gene TRBV28, with D possibly TRBD1 on 6 matching bases. The CDR3 is made up of 18 amino acids. V was shortened by 6 bases and J by 4 bases, with 28 bases between the two germline ends. The germline CDR1 and CDR2 sequences are MDHEN and SYDVKM. The CDR3 loop reads CASSQNRWGTGSLYEQYF. The CDR3 region has the DNA TGTGCCAGCAGCCAAAACCGATGGGGCACAGGGTCTTTGTACGAGCAGTACTTC.

This clone was observed once. The V call is TRBV18, the J call TRBJ1-5; 8 bases are a match to TRBD1. Germline CDR1 is KGHSH and CDR2 is LQKENI. The CDR3 runs to 18 residues. Trimming at V came to 2 bases and at J to 6 bases, leaving 15 bases not matched to a gene. CDR3 coding DNA: TGTGCCAGCTCACCAACCACCCAGGGGGCGCTTACAGGTCAGCCCCAGCATTTT. Translating it yields CASSPTTQGALTGQPQHF.

The chain has TRBV14 and TRBJ2-7, with 8 bases lining up with TRBD2. V dropped 0 bases and J dropped 1; count of bases not matched to a gene: 8. CDR1 SGHDN and CDR2 FVKESK come from the germline V gene. The CDR3 covers 17 residues. The CDR3 loop is CASSQDRGLAGSYEQYF. The DNA of the CDR3 is TGTGCCAGCAGCCAAGATCGGGGATTAGCGGGATCCTACGAGCAGTACTTC. Full variable domain (rest looked up from reference TRBV14 and TRBJ2-7): EAGVTQFPSHSVIEKGQTVTLRCDPISGHDNLYWYRRVMGKEIKFLLHFVKESKQDESGMPNNRFLAERTGGTYSTLKVQPAELEDSGVYFCASSQDRGLAGSYEQYFGPGTRLTVT.

Worth noting for this clone: Other DNA sequences from this sample encode an identical CDR3 as well. V usage is TRBV5-1 and J usage is TRBJ2-6; D remains ambiguous. Germline loops: CDR1 SGHRS, CDR2 YFSETQ. The CDR3 loop spans 15 amino acids. V lost 0 bases, J lost 0 bases, and 4 bases lay in between. CDR3 in amino acids: CASSLVSSGANVLTF. DNA for the CDR3: TGCGCCAGCAGCTTGGTTTCCTCTGGGGCCAACGTCCTGACTTTC.

This sequence joins TRBV4-3 and TRBJ2-6; TRBD2 matches at 8 bases. Unmatched junction bases numbered 12, after V lost 2 bases and J lost 0 bases. From germline, CDR1 is LGHNA and CDR2 YSLEER. This CDR3 has 20 amino acids. The CDR3: CASSQQPFSGKGSGANVLTF. CDR3 nucleotide sequence: TGCGCCAGCAGCCAACAACCCTTTAGCGGGAAAGGCTCTGGGGCCAACGTCCTGACTTTC.